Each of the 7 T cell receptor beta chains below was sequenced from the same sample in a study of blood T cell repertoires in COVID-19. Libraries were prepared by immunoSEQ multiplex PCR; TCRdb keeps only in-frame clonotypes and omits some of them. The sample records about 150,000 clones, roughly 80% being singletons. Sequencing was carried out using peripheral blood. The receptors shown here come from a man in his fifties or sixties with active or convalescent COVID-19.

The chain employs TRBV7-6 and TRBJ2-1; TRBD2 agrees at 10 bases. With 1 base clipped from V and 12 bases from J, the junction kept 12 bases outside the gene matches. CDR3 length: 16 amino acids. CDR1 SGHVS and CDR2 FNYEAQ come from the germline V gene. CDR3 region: CASSLGSGGRLAGQFF. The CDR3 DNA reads TGTGCCAGCAGCTTAGGGTCGGGAGGGCGACTAGCGGGGCAGTTCTTC.

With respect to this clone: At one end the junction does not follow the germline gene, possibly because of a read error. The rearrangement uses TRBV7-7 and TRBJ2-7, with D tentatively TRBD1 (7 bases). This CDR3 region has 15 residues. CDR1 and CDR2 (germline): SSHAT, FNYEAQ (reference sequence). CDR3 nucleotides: TGTGCTAGCAGCGCGAGGGGGCGCGGGGTTGGAGAGCAGTACTTC. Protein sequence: CASSARGRGVGEQYF.

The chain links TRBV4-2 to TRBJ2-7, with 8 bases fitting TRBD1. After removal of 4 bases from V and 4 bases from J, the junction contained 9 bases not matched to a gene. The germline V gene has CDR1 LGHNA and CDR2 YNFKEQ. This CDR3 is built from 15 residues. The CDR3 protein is CASSLGTGGDYEQYF. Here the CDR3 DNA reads TGTGCCAGCAGCCTGGGGACAGGAGGGGATTACGAGCAGTACTTC.

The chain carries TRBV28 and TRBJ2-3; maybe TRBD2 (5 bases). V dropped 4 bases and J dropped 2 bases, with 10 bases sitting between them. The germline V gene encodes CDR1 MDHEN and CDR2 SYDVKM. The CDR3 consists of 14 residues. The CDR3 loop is CASSSAGDTDTQYF. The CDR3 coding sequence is TGTGCCAGCAGTTCAGCCGGGGACACAGATACGCAGTATTTT.

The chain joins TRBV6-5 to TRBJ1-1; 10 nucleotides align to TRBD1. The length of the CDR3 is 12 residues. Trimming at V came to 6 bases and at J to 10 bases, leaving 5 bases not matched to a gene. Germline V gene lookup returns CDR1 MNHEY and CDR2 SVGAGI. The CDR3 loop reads CASSLDRGRAFF. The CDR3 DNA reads TGTGCCAGCAGCCTAGACAGGGGGCGAGCTTTCTTT.

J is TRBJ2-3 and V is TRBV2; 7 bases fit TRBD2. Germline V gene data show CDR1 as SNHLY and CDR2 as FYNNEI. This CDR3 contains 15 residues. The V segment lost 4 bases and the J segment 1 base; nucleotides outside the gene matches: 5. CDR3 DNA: TGTGCCAGCAGTGTGGAGCGGGGTCGCACAGATACGCAGTATTTT. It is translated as CASSVERGRTDTQYF.

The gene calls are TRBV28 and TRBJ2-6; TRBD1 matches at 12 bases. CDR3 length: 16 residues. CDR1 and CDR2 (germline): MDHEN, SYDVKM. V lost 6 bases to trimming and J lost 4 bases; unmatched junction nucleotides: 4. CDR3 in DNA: TGTGCCAGCAGATGGGACAGGGGGCTGGGGGCCAACGTCCTGACTTTC. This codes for CASRWDRGLGANVLTF.